The following is a T cell receptor (beta chain) sequence with its context. This specimen includes other DNA sequences encoding the same CDR3. This sample stems from a study of shared clonotypes between healthy human individuals. Turning to the study itself: Participating donors consisted of a couple of women and a few men aged 18 to 49.

Each of the donors was a healthy adult who was HIV-negative and had not had a recent acute infection or vaccination. Each donor was a Caucasian adult residing in Nashville, Tennessee. A deep-level run was used for the assay. Produced via immunoSEQ multiplex PCR; TCRdb's table is partial and in-frame only. The sample yields roughly 2.5 million clones, 85% to 95% seen once. The CDR3 has 15 amino acids. With V trimmed by 0 bases and J by 4 bases, 4 bases remained unmatched. CDR1 is SGHRS and CDR2 is YFSETQ in the germline V gene. This TCR was sampled from a man between 18 and 35 years old in good health. The chain carries TRBV5-1 and TRBJ2-1, with 7 bases matching TRBD1. Sequences were obtained from naive CD4+ T cells sorted from blood. The subset: CD45RA+ positively selected. The CDR3 DNA reads as TGCGCCAGCAGCTTGGACAGGGGTGATTACAATGAGCAGTTCTTC. The encoded protein is CASSLDRGDYNEQFF.